Following are 22 T cell receptor beta chains from one sample sequenced in a study of human T cells and chemical hapten exposure. MiXCR was run by TCRdb on the RACE reads, yielding one entry per CDR3 protein. The sample contains tens of thousands of distinct CDR3 sequences, around 9.4% of which appear only once. The time point denotes: pre-sensitization, week 0. Treatment here: therapeutic diphenylcyclopropenone sensitization with weekly scalp DPC. The sample consisted of whole blood, taken in connection with sensitization to the hapten diphenylcyclopropenone (DPC). Receptors originate from a woman aged 40 to 49 with alopecia areata. Some clones in this sample may be carry-over from other donors' samples.

This clonotype showed up many times. V and J are TRBV20-1 and TRBJ2-7; 7 bases are shared with TRBD1. This CDR3 has 15 residues. V lost 2 bases to trimming and J lost 1 base; unmatched junction nucleotides: 8. Germline V gene sequence: CDR1 DFQATT, CDR2 SNEGSKA (reference sequence). The CDR3 DNA follows: TGCAGTGCTAGAAATCCGGGACAGACATCCTACGAGCAGTACTTC. Translation gives CSARNPGQTSYEQYF.

This clonotype appeared many times. V and J are TRBV6-5 and TRBJ2-7; D remains ambiguous. From germline, CDR1 is MNHEY and CDR2 SVGAGI. V lost 0 bases to trimming and J lost 6 bases, with 18 bases between them. The length of the CDR3 is 16 residues. CDR3 in amino acids: CASSYSNVLPLGEQYF. Here the CDR3 DNA reads TGTGCCAGCAGTTACTCGAACGTCCTCCCTTTAGGCGAGCAGTACTTC.

This chain connects TRBV18 to TRBJ2-7, with D tentatively TRBD2 (6 bases). Between the trimmed V and J ends, which lost 6 bases and 0 bases, there was a span of 12 bases. CDR1 KGHSH and CDR2 LQKENI come from the germline V gene. The CDR3 length is 14 residues. CDR3: CASSPSGDSYEQYF. The CDR3 bases are TGTGCCAGCTCCCCCTCGGGGGACTCCTACGAGCAGTACTTC.

This clonotype was picked up a small number of times. The V and J genes are TRBV20-1 and TRBJ1-5; D is unresolved. The CDR3 is 13 residues long. Trimming took 3 bases from V and 4 from J, leaving 10 bases between them. Germline V gene sequence: CDR1 DFQATT, CDR2 SNEGSKA (reference sequence). Here the CDR3 DNA reads TGCAGTGCTAGGCCTAGGGCGAATCAGCCCCAGCATTTT. Protein: CSARPRANQPQHF.

Ten or more counts support this clonotype. The CDR3 DNA reads TGTGCCAGCAGCTTAGAGGGTCAAGCCCCCTACAATGAGCAGTTCTTC. It yields the protein CASSLEGQAPYNEQFF. This chain connects TRBV7-6 to TRBJ2-1; D is undetermined. V was trimmed by 1 base and J by 2 bases, leaving 12 bases between them. The CDR3 has 16 residues. Germline CDR1 is SGHVS and CDR2 is FNYEAQ.

This clonotype has ten or more counts. The chain uses TRBV7-6 and TRBJ2-5, with 11 bases aligning to TRBD2. This CDR3 spans 14 amino acids. V was clipped by 5 bases and J by 5 bases; unmatched bases: 4. Germline-derived CDR1 and CDR2 are SGHVS and FNYEAQ. CDR3 sequence reads: CASSPGLAVETQYF. The CDR3 DNA reads as TGTGCCAGCAGCCCGGGACTAGCGGTCGAGACCCAGTACTTC.

In this sample, this clonotype turned up many times. The CDR3 nucleotides are TGTGCCAGCAGTGAACGACGGCGAACAGGGATTGGGGAAAAACTGTTTTTT. Translating gives CASSERRRTGIGEKLFF. This sequence joins TRBV6-1 and TRBJ1-4; D perhaps matches TRBD1 (6 bases). The CDR3 is made up of 17 amino acids. Trimming left V 2 bases short and J 8 bases short, with 21 bases between. Germline lookup yields CDR1 MNHNS and CDR2 SASEGT.

The rearrangement joins TRBV12-3 or TRBV12-4 to TRBJ1-6, with 7 bases aligning to TRBD1. V gave up 5 bases and J gave up 3 bases; unmatched junction bases: 4. This CDR3 spans 15 amino acids. CDR3 amino acids: CASSPGTVYNSPLHF. The CDR3 nucleotides read TGTGCCAGCAGTCCCGGGACAGTCTATAATTCACCCCTCCACTTT.

This clonotype has more than one count but fewer than ten. The V call is TRBV4-3, the J call TRBJ1-2; D not certain. CDR1 and CDR2 from the germline V gene are LGHNA and YSLEER. The CDR3 loop spans 15 amino acids. V was trimmed by 0 bases and J by 4 bases, leaving 12 bases between them. CDR3 nucleotide sequence: TGCGCCAGCAGCCAAGATCCCAGCAGGATCTATGGCTACACCTTC. This sequence encodes CASSQDPSRIYGYTF.

This clonotype has ten or more counts. V and J are TRBV20-1 and TRBJ2-7; TRBD1 is a possible D gene (6 bases). This CDR3 contains 14 residues. From germline, CDR1 is DFQATT and CDR2 SNEGSKA (reference sequence). Trimming left V 0 bases short and J 6 bases short, with 15 bases between. The CDR3 nucleotides read TGCAGTGCTAGAGACCCAGAGGGGGTTTCCGAGCAGTACTTC. Translating it yields CSARDPEGVSEQYF.

The rearrangement joins TRBV5-1 to TRBJ2-7, with 13 bases matching TRBD2. The junction had 9 bases not matched to a gene; V was cut back by 0 bases and J by 9 bases. Germline CDR1 and CDR2: SGHRS and YFSETQ. The length of the CDR3 is 16 residues. The CDR3 loop reads CASSLGTSGGATGQYF. Written as DNA, the CDR3 is TGCGCCAGCAGCTTGGGGACTAGCGGGGGAGCGACGGGGCAGTACTTC. The variable domain in full, completed from reference TRBV5-1 and TRBJ2-7, reads KAGVTQTPRYLIKTRGQQVTLSCSPISGHRSVSWYQQTPGQGLQFLFEYFSETQRNKGNFPGRFSGRQFSNSRSEMNVSTLELGDSALYLCASSLGTSGGATGQYFGPGTRLTVT.

This clonotype was observed a handful of times. V and J are TRBV29-1 and TRBJ1-1, with D possibly being TRBD1 (6 bases). Germline V CDR1 and CDR2: SQVTM, ANQGSEA. The ends were cut back, 6 bases at V and 2 bases at J, with 13 bases in the middle. The CDR3 length is 13 residues. The DNA of the CDR3 is TGCAGCGTAAGGGAGGGGGTTAACACTGAAGCTTTCTTT. The encoded protein is CSVREGVNTEAFF.

This chain connects TRBV4-2 to TRBJ1-6, with D perhaps TRBD1 (6 bases). The CDR3 spans 14 residues. Germline V gene sequence: CDR1 LGHNA, CDR2 YNFKEQ. Deletions cut 5 bases from V and 10 bases from J, with 15 bases between. CDR3 DNA sequence: TGTGCCAGCAGCTCCCGACAGGTGGAATCACCCCTCCACTTT. This codes for CASSSRQVESPLHF.

This clonotype was seen many times. The chain joins TRBV7-2 to TRBJ2-4; no reliable D call. V was clipped by 2 bases and J by 0 bases, with 8 bases between them. The CDR3 runs 15 residues. Germline values: CDR1 SGHTA, CDR2 FQGNSA. In DNA form, the CDR3 reads TGTGCCAGCAGCTTAAGTGTGGAAGCCAAAAACATTCAGTACTTC. Protein: CASSLSVEAKNIQYF. Variable domain in full (rest from reference TRBV7-2 and TRBJ2-4): GAGVSQSPSNKVTEKGKDVELRCDPISGHTALYWYRQSLGQGLEFLIYFQGNSAPDKSGLPSDRFSAERTGGSVSTLTIQRTQQEDSAVYLCASSLSVEAKNIQYFGAGTRLSVL.

The chain is built from TRBV4-1 and TRBJ1-1, with unresolved D. The V end lost 0 bases, the J end lost 5 bases, and 7 bases lay between the germline ends. Germline lookup yields CDR1 MGHRA and CDR2 YSYEKL. This CDR3 contains 13 residues. CDR3 nucleotides: TGCGCCAGCAGCCAAGAGCCCTTAACTGAAGCTTTCTTT. Residues: CASSQEPLTEAFF.

This clonotype was detected only a few times. The V and J genes are TRBV12-5 and TRBJ2-3; TRBD1 agrees at 8 bases. This CDR3 contains 14 residues. CDR1 LGHNT and CDR2 FRNRAP come from the germline V gene. Trimming cost V 5 bases and J 2 bases; bases outside gene matches: 3. The CDR3 region has the DNA TGTGCTAGTGGTCCGGACAGGGACACAGATACGCAGTATTTT. Protein product: CASGPDRDTDTQYF.

Ten or more counts support this clonotype. The rearrangement joins TRBV9 to TRBJ2-5; possibly TRBD1 for D (5 bases). CDR3 length: 13 residues. V dropped 2 bases and J dropped 2 bases, with 7 bases sitting between them. CDR1 is SGDLS and CDR2 is YYNGEE in the germline V gene. The CDR3 bases are TGTGCCAGCAGCGTCGACAGACAAGAGACCCAGTACTTC. Encoded protein: CASSVDRQETQYF.

This clonotype was found a few times. This chain connects TRBV29-1 to TRBJ1-1; D remains unclear. V was clipped by 5 bases and J by 7 bases, with 14 bases between them. CDR3 length: 12 residues. The V gene's germline CDR1 is SQVTM and CDR2 ANQGSEA. CDR3 nucleotides: TGCAGCGTTCGCCGGATGAGTAATGAAGCTTTCTTT. Translated, it gives CSVRRMSNEAFF.

The chain recombines TRBV5-1 with TRBJ2-7; no definite D call. The V end was cut by 0 bases, the J end by 6 bases, with 13 bases between. The CDR3 spans 14 residues. CDR1 and CDR2 (germline): SGHRS, YFSETQ. The chain's CDR3 is CASSLAAAFPEQYF. The CDR3 DNA follows: TGCGCCAGCAGCTTGGCGGCTGCTTTTCCCGAGCAGTACTTC.

The chain couples TRBV6-1 to TRBJ2-1; D may correspond to TRBD1 or TRBD2 (5 bases each). The CDR3 extends over 15 amino acids. V shed 5 bases and J shed 5 bases, with 16 bases lying between them. The germline gives CDR1 MNHNS, CDR2 SASEGT. CDR3 sequence: CASSFSVRGDNEQFF. For the CDR3, the DNA is TGTGCCAGCAGTTTCTCCGTGAGGGGAGACAATGAGCAGTTCTTC.

In this sample, this clonotype turned up a few times. V is TRBV30 and J is TRBJ1-1, with D hard to call. The CDR3 is made up of 12 amino acids. V lost 1 base and J 5 bases, leaving 8 bases between the germline ends. CDR1 GTSNPN and CDR2 SVGIG come from the germline V gene (reference sequence). CDR3 sequence: CAWSGGTTEAFF. CDR3 coding DNA: TGTGCCTGGAGTGGCGGCACTACTGAAGCTTTCTTT.

This clonotype was observed many times. The chain uses TRBV5-1 and TRBJ2-1, with a tentative D call TRBD2 (6 bases). The CDR3 contains 18 residues. The germline V gene has CDR1 SGHRS and CDR2 YFSETQ. The germline V and J ends were trimmed by 4 bases and 0 bases, with 20 bases remaining between them. For the CDR3, the DNA is TGCGCCAGCAGCAATGTGGGACTCAAAACCGGCTCCTACAATGAGCAGTTCTTC. As protein: CASSNVGLKTGSYNEQFF.